This T cell receptor (beta chain) was recovered during a study of T cell repertoires in cytomegalovirus infection. Turning to the study itself: From public TCR beta signatures came an indication of both CMV infection and matching HLA type. Regarding the study as a whole: People with CMV and the relevant HLA were identified by cumulative public TCR beta family frequency. Ex vivo responses were dominated by HLA-C-restricted CMV-specific TCR beta clonotypes.

MiXCR, run by TCRdb on the reads, gives a single entry per CDR3 protein. The data hold approximately 260,000 distinct CDR3 sequences, with about 15% observed a single time. The V end lost 3 bases, the J end lost 0 bases, and 12 bases lay between the germline ends. This CDR3 comprises 16 residues. This clonotype came up many times. What it recognizes is unknown. V is TRBV12-3 or TRBV12-4 and J is TRBJ1-5; D possibly corresponds to TRBD1 (5 bases). The sequence came from a human donor in good health (CMV status not recorded). Some clones in this sample may be carry-over from other donors' samples. Sequenced: CD8+ T cells from PBMCs. Here the CDR3 reads CASSFDPGASNQPQHF. As DNA, the CDR3 is TGTGCCAGCAGTTTTGACCCTGGGGCTAGCAATCAGCCCCAGCATTTT.